This is a list of T cell receptor beta chains from one sample in a study of cytomegalovirus exposure and HLA in healthy donors. The method was immunoSEQ multiplex PCR; TCRdb's version includes in-frame clones alone and lacks a portion of them. This repertoire includes 130,000 or so clones. The source material was PBMCs. Receptors were obtained from a woman between 55 and 75 years old in good health and CMV-seronegative. CDR3s include the opening cysteine and the closing phenylalanine or tryptophan. Fields, in order: V gene, J gene, CDR3 protein.

V gene: TRBV7-9; J gene: TRBJ1-1; CDR3 protein: CASSLPRTGWDTEAFF
V gene: TRBV10-1; J gene: TRBJ1-4; CDR3 protein: CASSESPLQGSTTNEKLFF
V gene: TRBV28; J gene: TRBJ1-5; CDR3 protein: CASSLRDFTGPQHF
V gene: TRBV7-2; J gene: TRBJ1-2; CDR3 protein: CASSLDPRRTGGAGYGYTF
V gene: TRBV28; J gene: TRBJ2-1; CDR3 protein: CASSPLSGEQFF
V gene: TRBV6-5; J gene: TRBJ1-2; CDR3 protein: CASSQQGGRGGYTF
V gene: TRBV5-1; J gene: TRBJ1-6; CDR3 protein: CASSFGSSYNSPLHF
V gene: TRBV5-1; J gene: TRBJ1-1; CDR3 protein: CASRGGVSGTEAFF
V gene: TRBV6-5; J gene: TRBJ1-1; CDR3 protein: CASSRQGEAFF
V gene: TRBV5-5; J gene: TRBJ1-4; CDR3 protein: CASSLPALTGRGANEKLFF
V gene: TRBV6-5; J gene: .; CDR3 protein: CASSTTSGSSYEQYF
V gene: TRBV10-2; J gene: TRBJ2-7; CDR3 protein: CASSEGTSGAQQYF
V gene: TRBV2; J gene: TRBJ2-2; CDR3 protein: CASSVQAGGTSGELFF
V gene: TRBV7-9; J gene: TRBJ1-1; CDR3 protein: CASTPLQGMNTEAFF
V gene: TRBV7-3; J gene: TRBJ2-7; CDR3 protein: CASSLMPSRDSYEQYF
V gene: TRBV19; J gene: TRBJ1-5; CDR3 protein: CASSTELTGPQHF
V gene: TRBV28; J gene: TRBJ1-2; CDR3 protein: CASIQSPGTYGYTF
V gene: TRBV29-1; J gene: TRBJ2-7; CDR3 protein: CSVEDVQDEQYF
V gene: TRBV5-1; J gene: TRBJ2-7; CDR3 protein: CASSYLAGRSGEQYF
V gene: TRBV4-2; J gene: TRBJ2-6; CDR3 protein: CASSQLTGESLGANVLTF
V gene: TRBV11-3; J gene: TRBJ2-3; CDR3 protein: CASSLGGSGALSLTQYF
V gene: TRBV5-6; J gene: TRBJ2-4; CDR3 protein: CASSLAGTGPNIQYF
V gene: TRBV5-5; J gene: TRBJ2-1; CDR3 protein: CASSWTFYNEQFF
V gene: TRBV18; J gene: TRBJ1-1; CDR3 protein: CASSPPSTGTEAFF
V gene: TRBV7-9; J gene: TRBJ2-6; CDR3 protein: CASSPTTGAGANVLTF
V gene: TRBV6-6; J gene: TRBJ2-7; CDR3 protein: CASRQGGYEQYF
V gene: TRBV7-8; J gene: TRBJ1-5; CDR3 protein: CASSLQQRNQPQHF
V gene: TRBV7-9; J gene: TRBJ1-3; CDR3 protein: CASSPDRFGNTIYF
V gene: TRBV29-1; J gene: TRBJ1-2; CDR3 protein: CSVEGQGAYGYTF
V gene: TRBV18; J gene: TRBJ2-3; CDR3 protein: CASSPLAGMSTDTQYF
V gene: TRBV29-1; J gene: TRBJ2-1; CDR3 protein: CSSFTQGLSYNEQFF
V gene: TRBV28; J gene: TRBJ1-2; CDR3 protein: CASSASGQEVGYTF
V gene: TRBV19; J gene: TRBJ1-2; CDR3 protein: CASSNGIYGYTF
V gene: TRBV20-1; J gene: TRBJ2-7; CDR3 protein: CSASKGAEQYF
V gene: TRBV4-1; J gene: TRBJ1-3; CDR3 protein: CASSQVVRTSGNTIYF
V gene: TRBV9; J gene: TRBJ1-1; CDR3 protein: CASSVGGGGDTEAFF
V gene: TRBV6-1; J gene: TRBJ2-7; CDR3 protein: CASNLGGEGYEQYF
V gene: TRBV7-9; J gene: TRBJ2-3; CDR3 protein: CASSFGFSVSTDTQYF
V gene: TRBV9; J gene: TRBJ2-5; CDR3 protein: CASSGWDSGETQYF
V gene: TRBV11-1; J gene: TRBJ1-1; CDR3 protein: CASSPQGWGTEAFF
V gene: TRBV5-6; J gene: TRBJ1-2; CDR3 protein: CASSYSGTKGIYTF
V gene: TRBV6-1; J gene: TRBJ2-3; CDR3 protein: CASSEAAGARSDTQYF
V gene: TRBV15; J gene: TRBJ1-1; CDR3 protein: CATSRPRTEAFF
V gene: TRBV28; J gene: TRBJ1-5; CDR3 protein: CASSGTGGDQPQHF
V gene: TRBV6-5; J gene: TRBJ1-1; CDR3 protein: CASSLQGANTEAFF
V gene: TRBV6-1; J gene: TRBJ2-3; CDR3 protein: CASSELAAGSDTQYF
V gene: TRBV6-6; J gene: TRBJ2-3; CDR3 protein: CASRIGTDYTDTQYF
V gene: TRBV6-1; J gene: TRBJ1-1; CDR3 protein: CASSEGGAGWGGTEAFF
V gene: TRBV28; J gene: TRBJ2-5; CDR3 protein: CASSLGGPKETQYF
V gene: TRBV19; J gene: TRBJ2-5; CDR3 protein: CASSSHETQYF
V gene: TRBV19; J gene: TRBJ2-7; CDR3 protein: CASSMGPGQGTYEQYF
V gene: TRBV4-1; J gene: TRBJ2-3; CDR3 protein: CASSQWTSGSTDTQYF
V gene: TRBV10-3; J gene: TRBJ2-1; CDR3 protein: CAISESVTSGDEQFF